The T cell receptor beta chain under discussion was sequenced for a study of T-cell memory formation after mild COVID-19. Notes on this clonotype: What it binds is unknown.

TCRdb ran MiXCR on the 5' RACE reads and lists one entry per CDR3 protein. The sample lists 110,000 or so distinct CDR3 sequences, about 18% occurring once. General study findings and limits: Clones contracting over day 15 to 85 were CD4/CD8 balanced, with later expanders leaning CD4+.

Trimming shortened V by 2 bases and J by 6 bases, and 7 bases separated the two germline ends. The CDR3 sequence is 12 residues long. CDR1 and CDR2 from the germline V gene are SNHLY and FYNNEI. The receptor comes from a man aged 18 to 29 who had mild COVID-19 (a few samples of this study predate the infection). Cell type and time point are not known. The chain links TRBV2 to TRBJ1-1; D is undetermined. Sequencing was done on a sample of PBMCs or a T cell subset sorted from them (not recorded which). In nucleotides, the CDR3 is TGTGCCAGCAGTGAATACTGGGCTGAAGCTTTCTTT. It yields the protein CASSEYWAEAFF.